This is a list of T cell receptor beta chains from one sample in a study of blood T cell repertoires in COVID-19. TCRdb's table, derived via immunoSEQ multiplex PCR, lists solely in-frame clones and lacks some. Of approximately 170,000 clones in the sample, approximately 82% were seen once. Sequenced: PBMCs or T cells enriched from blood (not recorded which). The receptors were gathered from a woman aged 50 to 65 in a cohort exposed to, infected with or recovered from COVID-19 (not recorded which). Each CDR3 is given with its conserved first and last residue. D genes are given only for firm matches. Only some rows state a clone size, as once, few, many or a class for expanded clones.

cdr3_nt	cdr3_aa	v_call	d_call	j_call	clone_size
TGCAGCGCCGCGCCTACAGGGCCCTCTGGAAACACCATATATTTT	CSAAPTGPSGNTIYF	TRBV29-1	-	TRBJ1-3	-
TGTGCCAGCAACCTGTGGGGGGATAGCAATCAGCCCCAGCATTTT	CASNLWGDSNQPQHF	TRBV7-9	-	TRBJ1-5	-
TGTGCCAGCAGCTTAGCCGAGACCGGGACATCAGAGACCCAGTACTTC	CASSLAETGTSETQYF	TRBV11-1	-	TRBJ2-5	once
TGTGCCAGCAGTTCCTCATCGGGGGCCAACGTCCTGACTTTC	CASSSSSGANVLTF	TRBV6-5	-	TRBJ2-6	-
TGTGCCAGCAGCTTGGGGAGCGGGGTGACAGATACGCAGTATTTT	CASSLGSGVTDTQYF	TRBV7-9	TRBD2	TRBJ2-3	-
TGTGCCAGCAGTTTAGGTGGCTCAACTGAAGCTTTCTTT	CASSLGGSTEAFF	TRBV28	-	TRBJ1-1	-
TGTGCCAGCAGTAACGGACAGGGAAGGGTCGATACGCAGTATTTT	CASSNGQGRVDTQYF	TRBV6-2/TRBV6-3	TRBD1	TRBJ2-3	once
TGTGCCACCAGCAAAGACAGGGGTATTGGCACTGAAGCTTTCTTT	CATSKDRGIGTEAFF	TRBV15	TRBD1	TRBJ1-1	-
TGCGCCAGCAGCCAAAAAGTTGGACAGGTGTGGGAGACCCAGTACTTC	CASSQKVGQVWETQYF	TRBV4-1	TRBD1	TRBJ2-5	-
TGTGCCAGCAGTTCGGACGGCCCGGGGGAGGCTTTCTTT	CASSSDGPGEAFF	TRBV6-5	-	TRBJ1-1	-
TGTGCCAGCAGTTTTCTTTTCGGCGGTGGAAACACCATATATTTT	CASSFLFGGGNTIYF	TRBV28	-	TRBJ1-3	-
TGTGCCAGTAGTATGTCGGGACAACTGTCCTACGAGCAGTACTTC	CASSMSGQLSYEQYF	TRBV19	-	TRBJ2-7	-
TGCAGCGTTGTGGTCAGGGCCTACGAGCAGTACTTC	CSVVVRAYEQYF	TRBV29-1	-	TRBJ2-7	-
TGCGCCAGCAGCTTGGGGGACAGCTTCGATGGCTACACCTTC	CASSLGDSFDGYTF	TRBV5-1	TRBD1	TRBJ1-2	-
TGTGCCAGCAGCGTCAAGAACACTGAAGCTTTCTTT	CASSVKNTEAFF	TRBV5-6	-	TRBJ1-1	-
TGCAGCGCCAGGACTAGCGGGAGCCAAGAGACCCAGTACTTC	CSARTSGSQETQYF	TRBV29-1	TRBD2	TRBJ2-5	-
TGTGCCACCAGCAGAGATTTCGCCGGGGGGGCCCCAGATACGCAGTATTTT	CATSRDFAGGAPDTQYF	TRBV15	TRBD2	TRBJ2-3	-
TGCAGCGTTGAAGAAAACAGGGGGACCTACGAGCAGTACTTC	CSVEENRGTYEQYF	TRBV29-1	TRBD1	TRBJ2-7	-
TGTGCCAGCAGTATTAGCGGAGACAATCAGCCCCAGCATTTT	CASSISGDNQPQHF	TRBV6-6	-	TRBJ1-5	-
TGTGCCGGCGGGGGCAAAAACATTCAGTACTTC	CAGGGKNIQYF	TRBV27	TRBD2	TRBJ2-4	-
TGCGCCAGCAGCTTATCTGGAGGGGGCGTTTACACTGAAGCTTTCTTT	CASSLSGGGVYTEAFF	TRBV5-1	TRBD1	TRBJ1-1	few
TGTGCCAGTAAGAGACTAGCGGAATACAATGAGCAGTTCTTC	CASKRLAEYNEQFF	TRBV19	TRBD2	TRBJ2-1	few
TGTGCCAGCTGGACTAGCCTTACAGATACGCAGTATTTT	CASWTSLTDTQYF	TRBV27	TRBD2	TRBJ2-3	-
TGTGCCAGCAGTGCGTACATTACAGATGGCTACACCTTC	CASSAYITDGYTF	TRBV2	-	TRBJ1-2	-
TGTGCCAGCAGCCAAGGAATTAGCGGGAGGATGATTATAGGCACCGGGGAGCTGTTTTTT	CASSQGISGRMIIGTGELFF	TRBV3-1/TRBV3-2	TRBD2	TRBJ2-2	-
TGCAGCGTAGTCTGGACAGGTCTCGCCGGGGAGCTGTTTTTT	CSVVWTGLAGELFF	TRBV29-1	TRBD1	TRBJ2-2	-
TGTGCCTGCCAGGAGGTAGGGACCTACAATGAGCAGTTCTTC	CACQEVGTYNEQFF	TRBV30	-	TRBJ2-1	-
TGTGCCTGGAGTTTAGGTAGCAATAATGAAAAACTGTTTTTT	CAWSLGSNNEKLFF	TRBV30	-	TRBJ1-4	-
TGTGCCAGCAGCTTAAAGGGGACTTTGGCCCCCGCCGGGGAGCTGTTTTTT	CASSLKGTLAPAGELFF	TRBV11-2	-	TRBJ2-2	-
TGCGCCAGCAGCCGTACAGGGGACACTGAAGCTTTCTTT	CASSRTGDTEAFF	TRBV5-1	TRBD1	TRBJ1-1	-
TGTGCCAGCTCACCCGGACTAAACAATGAGCAGTTCTTC	CASSPGLNNEQFF	TRBV18	-	TRBJ2-1	-
TGTGCCAGCAGTTTCCCGACAGCCCCCTATGGCTACACCTTC	CASSFPTAPYGYTF	TRBV28	-	TRBJ1-2	-
TGTGCCAGCTCACCGCTGCAGGGGGCTGACTATGGCTACACCTTC	CASSPLQGADYGYTF	TRBV18	TRBD1	TRBJ1-2	-
TGTGCCAGCAGCGTAGAGGGGACATTCTATAATTCACCCCTCCACTTT	CASSVEGTFYNSPLHF	TRBV9	-	TRBJ1-6	-
TGTGCCAGCAGTTTTACGGTAACCTACGAGCAGTACTTC	CASSFTVTYEQYF	TRBV12-3/TRBV12-4	-	TRBJ2-7	-
TGCGCCAGCAGCCAAGAGAGGGTCACTAACTATGGCTACACCTTC	CASSQERVTNYGYTF	TRBV4-3	-	TRBJ1-2	-
TGCGCCAGCAATTCCAACCTCGGGACTAGCGGACCTTACGAGCAGTACTTC	CASNSNLGTSGPYEQYF	TRBV5-1	TRBD2	TRBJ2-7	-
TGTGCCAGTAGTGATTCTGCGGCAACTAATGAAAAACTGTTTTTT	CASSDSAATNEKLFF	TRBV19	-	TRBJ1-4	-
TGTGCCAGCAGCACAATACAGGGTTACGAGCAGTACTTC	CASSTIQGYEQYF	TRBV7-2	-	TRBJ2-7	-
TGTGCCAGCAGTGACTCGCTCCCGGGACAGGGGGCGCCGAGCTCCTACGAGCAGTACTTC	CASSDSLPGQGAPSSYEQYF	TRBV6-4	TRBD1	TRBJ2-7	-
TGTGCTAGCAGCCCCACTAGTCTGGGCACAGATACGCAGTATTTT	CASSPTSLGTDTQYF	TRBV7-7	-	TRBJ2-3	-
TGTGCCAGCAGCCAAGGCGCCCTGGCGGGGGGAACAGATACGCAGTATTTT	CASSQGALAGGTDTQYF	TRBV4-2	TRBD2	TRBJ2-3	-
TGTGCCAGCAGTCAGACTAGCGGGGGGGCCATAGATACGCAGTATTTT	CASSQTSGGAIDTQYF	TRBV27	TRBD2	TRBJ2-3	once
TGCAGTGCTAGTAAGGCCAGGGAGGGCTATGGCTACACCTTC	CSASKAREGYGYTF	TRBV20-1	-	TRBJ1-2	-